This is a list of T cell receptor beta chains from one sample in a study of OX40 agonist ivuxolimab in advanced cancers. Assay: immunoSEQ multiplex PCR; the TCRdb copy retains only in-frame clones and omits some. The data contain 35,000 to 50,000 clones, approximately 83% of them seen just once; the ten biggest clones take up around 30%. Material: CD4+ or CD8+ T cells sorted from blood, obtained in a trial of the OX40 agonist ivuxolimab. The source is an adult with an advanced solid tumor such as melanoma, head and neck, liver or kidney cancer. Each CDR3 is given without its conserved first and last residue. A D gene is named only where the DNA matches it firmly.

D gene: TRBD1; V gene: TRBV5-5; J gene: TRBJ1-5; CDR3 protein: ASVVEPGQGNQPQH
D gene: TRBD1; V gene: TRBV5-1; J gene: TRBJ1-2; CDR3 protein: ASSSGTGSNYGYT
D gene: TRBD1; V gene: TRBV27; J gene: TRBJ2-7; CDR3 protein: ASSGRGTYEQY
D gene: -; V gene: TRBV9; J gene: TRBJ1-6; CDR3 protein: ASSAHLLGNSPLH
D gene: -; V gene: TRBV6-1; J gene: TRBJ1-2; CDR3 protein: ASTPGGGYYGYT
D gene: -; V gene: TRBV6-5; J gene: TRBJ1-1; CDR3 protein: ASSTAEYRDTEAF
D gene: TRBD2; V gene: TRBV5-1; J gene: TRBJ2-1; CDR3 protein: ASGLAGGAAEQF
D gene: TRBD1; V gene: TRBV28; J gene: TRBJ2-7; CDR3 protein: ASSSPGTVTYEQY
D gene: -; V gene: TRBV11-2; J gene: TRBJ2-7; CDR3 protein: ASSLDRYSYEQY
D gene: TRBD2; V gene: TRBV11-3; J gene: TRBJ2-1; CDR3 protein: ASSGLAGINEQF
D gene: -; V gene: TRBV4-1; J gene: TRBJ1-4; CDR3 protein: ASSQDSGTGNEKLF
D gene: -; V gene: TRBV21-1; J gene: TRBJ1-6; CDR3 protein: ASSKGDEQGGESSPLH
D gene: -; V gene: TRBV29-1; J gene: TRBJ2-1; CDR3 protein: SAQEGGREQF
D gene: -; V gene: TRBV7-3; J gene: TRBJ1-6; CDR3 protein: ASSLNVLAPLH
D gene: -; V gene: TRBV29-1; J gene: TRBJ2-2; CDR3 protein: SVAGFGELF
D gene: -; V gene: TRBV2; J gene: TRBJ1-1; CDR3 protein: ASSPLTVNTEAF
D gene: -; V gene: TRBV15; J gene: TRBJ1-5; CDR3 protein: ATSRGGPYSNQPQH
D gene: -; V gene: TRBV19; J gene: TRBJ2-7; CDR3 protein: ASSTGKARDEQY
D gene: -; V gene: TRBV2; J gene: TRBJ2-7; CDR3 protein: ASSETSTKGYEQY
D gene: -; V gene: TRBV19; J gene: TRBJ2-1; CDR3 protein: ASSTNTPQRYSYNEQF
D gene: -; V gene: TRBV7-8; J gene: TRBJ1-5; CDR3 protein: ASSPRFSNQPQH
D gene: -; V gene: TRBV6-6; J gene: TRBJ2-3; CDR3 protein: ASFGTPFTDTQY
D gene: TRBD1; V gene: TRBV6-6; J gene: TRBJ2-1; CDR3 protein: ASSGTGVGFQNEQF
D gene: -; V gene: TRBV6-1; J gene: TRBJ1-2; CDR3 protein: ASSAGTNYGYT
D gene: -; V gene: TRBV6-5; J gene: TRBJ1-1; CDR3 protein: ASSYAMNTEAF
D gene: TRBD2; V gene: TRBV7-9; J gene: TRBJ2-3; CDR3 protein: ASSRQRGGQRDTQY
D gene: -; V gene: TRBV28; J gene: TRBJ1-1; CDR3 protein: ASRGPLNTEAF
D gene: -; V gene: TRBV5-8; J gene: TRBJ2-7; CDR3 protein: ASSPSYEQY
D gene: TRBD1; V gene: TRBV6-4; J gene: TRBJ1-3; CDR3 protein: ARKDRGLGNTIY
D gene: TRBD1; V gene: TRBV29-1; J gene: TRBJ2-1; CDR3 protein: SVPTPTGGGEQF
D gene: -; V gene: TRBV6-4; J gene: TRBJ1-3; CDR3 protein: ASRWGGGNTIY
D gene: -; V gene: TRBV6-5; J gene: TRBJ1-2; CDR3 protein: ASRPRGDYGYT
D gene: TRBD2; V gene: TRBV5-1; J gene: TRBJ2-5; CDR3 protein: ASSLRTSGTPPETQY
D gene: -; V gene: TRBV6-5; J gene: TRBJ2-7; CDR3 protein: ASSRDGYEQY
D gene: -; V gene: TRBV2; J gene: TRBJ2-3; CDR3 protein: ASRRTDLSTDTQY
D gene: -; V gene: TRBV19; J gene: TRBJ2-1; CDR3 protein: ASSIEPGGAHVDEQF
D gene: -; V gene: TRBV19; J gene: TRBJ1-6; CDR3 protein: ASSHVGSSPLH
D gene: -; V gene: TRBV5-4; J gene: TRBJ2-1; CDR3 protein: ASSSGRLGPHNEQF
D gene: -; V gene: TRBV19; J gene: TRBJ2-2; CDR3 protein: ATSKGTSNTGELF
D gene: TRBD1; V gene: TRBV19; J gene: TRBJ2-5; CDR3 protein: ASSGTGVRETQY
D gene: -; V gene: TRBV12-2; J gene: TRBJ2-1; CDR3 protein: ASRETRTSYNEQF
D gene: -; V gene: TRBV5-1; J gene: TRBJ2-5; CDR3 protein: ASSLAETQY
D gene: TRBD2; V gene: TRBV6-1; J gene: TRBJ2-1; CDR3 protein: ASTRLAAYNEQF
D gene: TRBD2; V gene: TRBV6-9; J gene: TRBJ2-5; CDR3 protein: ASSYRQAGGEETQY
D gene: -; V gene: TRBV1; J gene: TRBJ2-5; CDR3 protein: TSSQDPTPGLAGTQETQY
D gene: -; V gene: TRBV6-5; J gene: TRBJ1-4; CDR3 protein: ASSYSRATNEKLF
D gene: TRBD1; V gene: TRBV7-3; J gene: TRBJ1-1; CDR3 protein: ASSPYRGDTEAF
D gene: -; V gene: TRBV12-2; J gene: TRBJ2-2; CDR3 protein: ASSANDWGGTGELF